This entry concerns a single T cell receptor beta chain. Some clones are missing from TCRdb's copy, which holds only in-frame ones; the method was immunoSEQ multiplex PCR. The profile shows 200,000 to 300,000 clones, 75% to 90% of them singletons. This entry belongs to a study of cytomegalovirus exposure and HLA in healthy donors. The CDR3 runs 15 residues. Germline lookup yields CDR1 SGHRS and CDR2 YFSETQ. V trimming: 4 bases; J trimming: 7 bases; junction bases outside the gene matches: 13. The rearrangement uses TRBV5-1 and TRBJ1-2; 7 bases match TRBD1. The origin of this receptor is a woman aged 30 to 39 in good health and CMV-seropositive. What was sequenced was PBMCs. As DNA, the CDR3 is TGCGCCAGCAGCCAAATTGCAGGGGGTGAGGTTGGCTACACCTTC. Translated: CASSQIAGGEVGYTF. Variable domain in full (rest from reference TRBV5-1 and TRBJ1-2): KAGVTQTPRYLIKTRGQQVTLSCSPISGHRSVSWYQQTPGQGLQFLFEYFSETQRNKGNFPGRFSGRQFSNSRSEMNVSTLELGDSALYLCASSQIAGGEVGYTFGSGTRLTVV.